These T cell receptor beta chains were read from a single sample in a study of cytomegalovirus exposure and HLA in healthy donors. Profiling relied on immunoSEQ multiplex PCR, and the TCRdb table lists in-frame clones only, not all of them. This table has over 100,000 clones, 60% to 80% appearing once. Sequencing was carried out using PBMCs. The receptors originated from a male donor in good health and CMV-seronegative. The CDR3 runs from the conserved cysteine through the conserved F or W. Expanded clones are given a class, and other clones once, few, many or no size at all.

size,J,V,CDR3
NA,TRBJ2-1,TRBV4-3,CASSQDPLGSYNEQFF
NA,TRBJ1-1,TRBV18,CASSPLMGGDTEAFF
once,TRBJ1-1,TRBV4-1,CASSPWGKSPGGVTEAFF
NA,TRBJ2-7,TRBV10-3,CAISVQDPLYEQYF
NA,TRBJ2-1,TRBV9,CASSVTPGGTAYNEQFF
NA,TRBJ2-5,TRBV7-7,CASSPDGTGQETQYF
NA,TRBJ2-1,TRBV7-6,CASSLGGIMAHNEQFF
NA,TRBJ2-1,TRBV4-2,CASSPGGTSGAHNEQFF
NA,TRBJ1-2,TRBV5-5,CASSSGGDYGYTF
once,TRBJ2-7,TRBV18,CASSPASAEQYF
few,TRBJ1-5,TRBV7-9,CASSRSGGNQPQHF
NA,TRBJ2-3,TRBV7-9,CASSAPLAGGPHTQYF
NA,NA,TRBV15,CATSRKAGAYEQYF
NA,TRBJ2-3,TRBV5-1,CASSWGGHTDTQYF
once,TRBJ2-7,TRBV9,CASSGDSYEQYF
few,TRBJ1-1,TRBV7-3,CASSSSMNTEAFF
few,TRBJ2-1,TRBV7-2,CASSLGGRGGEQFF